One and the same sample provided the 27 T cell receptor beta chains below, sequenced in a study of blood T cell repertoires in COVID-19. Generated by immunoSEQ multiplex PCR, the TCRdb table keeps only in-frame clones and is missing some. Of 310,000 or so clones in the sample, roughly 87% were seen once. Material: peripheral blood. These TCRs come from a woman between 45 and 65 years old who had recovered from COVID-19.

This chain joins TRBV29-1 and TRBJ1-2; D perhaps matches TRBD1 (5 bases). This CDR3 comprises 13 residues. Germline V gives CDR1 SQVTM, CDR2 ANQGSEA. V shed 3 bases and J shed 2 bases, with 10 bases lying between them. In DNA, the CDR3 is TGCAGCGTTGAGGGGGGTTTAAACTATGGCTACACCTTC. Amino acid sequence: CSVEGGLNYGYTF.

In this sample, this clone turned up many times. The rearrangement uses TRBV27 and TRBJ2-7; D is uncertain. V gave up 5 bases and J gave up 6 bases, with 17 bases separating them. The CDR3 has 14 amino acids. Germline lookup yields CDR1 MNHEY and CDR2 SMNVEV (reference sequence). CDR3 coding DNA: TGTGCCAGCAGTCTAACGCGCGCCGCGGTCGAGCAGTACTTC. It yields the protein CASSLTRAAVEQYF.

The CDR3 protein is CASSSSGGESQPQHF. For the CDR3, the DNA is TGTGCCAGCAGCTCCTCGGGCGGGGAGAGTCAGCCCCAGCATTTT. This sequence joins TRBV5-5 and TRBJ1-5; D unresolved. CDR1 and CDR2 (germline): SGHKS, YYEKEE (reference sequence). The CDR3 is made up of 15 amino acids. Deletions cut 3 bases from V and 6 bases from J, with 16 bases between. The whole variable domain, filled in from reference TRBV5-5 and TRBJ1-5, reads DAGVTQSPTHLIKTRGQQVTLRCSPISGHKSVSWYQQVLGQGPQFIFQYYEKEERGRGNFPDRFSARQFPNYSSELNVNALLLGDSALYLCASSSSGGESQPQHFGDGTRLSIL.

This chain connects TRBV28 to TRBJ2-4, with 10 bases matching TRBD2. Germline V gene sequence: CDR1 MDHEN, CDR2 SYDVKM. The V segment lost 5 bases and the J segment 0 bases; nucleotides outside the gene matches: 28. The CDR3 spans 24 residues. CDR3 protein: CASSPYTSNDWTSGDTLAKNIQYF. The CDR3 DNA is TGTGCCAGCAGTCCCTACACCTCCAACGATTGGACTAGCGGAGATACCTTAGCCAAAAACATTCAGTACTTC.

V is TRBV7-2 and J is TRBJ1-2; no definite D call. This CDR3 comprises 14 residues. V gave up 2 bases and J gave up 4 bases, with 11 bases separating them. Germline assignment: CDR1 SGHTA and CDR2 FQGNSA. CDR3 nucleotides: TGTGCCAGCAGCTTAATCCCCCGAGCCTATGGCTACACCTTC. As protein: CASSLIPRAYGYTF. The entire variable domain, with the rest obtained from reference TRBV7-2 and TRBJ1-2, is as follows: GAGVSQSPSNKVTEKGKDVELRCDPISGHTALYWYRQSLGQGLEFLIYFQGNSAPDKSGLPSDRFSAERTGGSVSTLTIQRTQQEDSAVYLCASSLIPRAYGYTFGSGTRLTVV.

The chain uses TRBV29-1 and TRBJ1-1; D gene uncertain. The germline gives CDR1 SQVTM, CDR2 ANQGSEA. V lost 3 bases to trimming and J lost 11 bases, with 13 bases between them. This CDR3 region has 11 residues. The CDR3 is CSVERAARAFF. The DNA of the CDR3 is TGCAGCGTTGAGAGGGCCGCGCGTGCTTTCTTT.

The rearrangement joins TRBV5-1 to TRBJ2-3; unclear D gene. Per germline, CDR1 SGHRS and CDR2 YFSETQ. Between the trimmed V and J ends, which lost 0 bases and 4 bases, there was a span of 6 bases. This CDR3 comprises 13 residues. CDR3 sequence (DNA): TGCGCCAGCAGCTTGGGGAGTGCAGATACGCAGTATTTT. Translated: CASSLGSADTQYF. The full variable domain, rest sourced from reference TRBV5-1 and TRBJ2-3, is KAGVTQTPRYLIKTRGQQVTLSCSPISGHRSVSWYQQTPGQGLQFLFEYFSETQRNKGNFPGRFSGRQFSNSRSEMNVSTLELGDSALYLCASSLGSADTQYFGPGTRLTVL.

CDR3 residues: CASSLELPISTDTQYF. CDR3 sequence (DNA): TGCGCCAGCAGCTTAGAACTACCGATTAGCACAGATACGCAGTATTTT. The chain employs TRBV5-1 and TRBJ2-3; the D is unclear. The V gene's germline CDR1 is SGHRS and CDR2 YFSETQ. V dropped 2 bases and J dropped 0 bases, with 13 bases sitting between them. The CDR3 totals 16 residues.

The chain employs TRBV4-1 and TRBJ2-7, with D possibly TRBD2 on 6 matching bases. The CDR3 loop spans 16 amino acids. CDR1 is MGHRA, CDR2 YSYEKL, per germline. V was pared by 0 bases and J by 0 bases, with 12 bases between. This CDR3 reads CASSQERYGSSYEQYF. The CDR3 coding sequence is TGCGCCAGCAGCCAAGAACGGTACGGGAGCTCCTACGAGCAGTACTTC.

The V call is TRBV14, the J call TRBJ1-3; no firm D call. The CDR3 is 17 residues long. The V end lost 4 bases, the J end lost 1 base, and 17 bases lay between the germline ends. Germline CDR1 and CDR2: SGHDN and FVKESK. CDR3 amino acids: CASSPGLEHLSGNTIYF. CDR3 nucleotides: TGTGCCAGCAGCCCCGGGTTAGAACACCTATCTGGAAACACCATATATTTT.

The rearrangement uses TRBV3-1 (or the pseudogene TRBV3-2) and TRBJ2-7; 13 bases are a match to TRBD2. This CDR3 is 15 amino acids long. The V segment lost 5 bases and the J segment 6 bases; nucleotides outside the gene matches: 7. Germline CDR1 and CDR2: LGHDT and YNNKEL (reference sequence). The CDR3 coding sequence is TGTGCCAGCAGCAGGACTAGCGGGAGAGTTACCGAGCAGTACTTC. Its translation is CASSRTSGRVTEQYF.

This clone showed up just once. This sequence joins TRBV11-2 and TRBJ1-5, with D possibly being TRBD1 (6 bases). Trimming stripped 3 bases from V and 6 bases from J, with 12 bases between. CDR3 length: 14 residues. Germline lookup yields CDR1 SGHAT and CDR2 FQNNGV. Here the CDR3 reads CASSLGGGAQPQHF. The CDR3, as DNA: TGTGCCAGCAGCTTGGGAGGGGGGGCTCAGCCCCAGCATTTT.

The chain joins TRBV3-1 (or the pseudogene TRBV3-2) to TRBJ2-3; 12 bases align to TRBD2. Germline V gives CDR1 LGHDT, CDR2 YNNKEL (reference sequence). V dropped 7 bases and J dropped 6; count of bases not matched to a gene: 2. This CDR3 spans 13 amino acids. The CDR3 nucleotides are TGTGCCAGCAAAACTAGCGGGGGGGATACGCAGTATTTT. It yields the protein CASKTSGGDTQYF.

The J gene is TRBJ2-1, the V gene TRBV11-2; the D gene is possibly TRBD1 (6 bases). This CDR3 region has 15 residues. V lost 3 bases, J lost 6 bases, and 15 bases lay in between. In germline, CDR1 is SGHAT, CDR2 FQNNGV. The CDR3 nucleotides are TGTGCCAGCAGCTTTACTACACAGGGACGCAATGAGCAGTTCTTC. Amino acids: CASSFTTQGRNEQFF. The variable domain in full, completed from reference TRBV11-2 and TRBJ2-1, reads EAGVAQSPRYKIIEKRQSVAFWCNPISGHATLYWYQQILGQGPKLLIQFQNNGVVDDSQLPKDRFSAERLKGVDSTLKIQPAKLEDSAVYLCASSFTTQGRNEQFFGPGTRLTVL.

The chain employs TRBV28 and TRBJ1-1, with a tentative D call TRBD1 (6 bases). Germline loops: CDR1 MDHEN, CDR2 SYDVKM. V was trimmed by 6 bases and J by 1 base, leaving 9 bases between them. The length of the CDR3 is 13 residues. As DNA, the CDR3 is TGTGCCAGCAGACGACAGGAGAACACTGAAGCTTTCTTT. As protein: CASRRQENTEAFF.

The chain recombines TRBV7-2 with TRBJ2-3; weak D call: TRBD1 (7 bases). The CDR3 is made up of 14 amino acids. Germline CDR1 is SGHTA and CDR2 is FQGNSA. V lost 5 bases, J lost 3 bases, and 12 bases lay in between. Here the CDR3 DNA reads TGTGCCAGCAGCATACAGGGGAGGACAGATACGCAGTATTTT. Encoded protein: CASSIQGRTDTQYF. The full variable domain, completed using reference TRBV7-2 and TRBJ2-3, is GAGVSQSPSNKVTEKGKDVELRCDPISGHTALYWYRQSLGQGLEFLIYFQGNSAPDKSGLPSDRFSAERTGGSVSTLTIQRTQQEDSAVYLCASSIQGRTDTQYFGPGTRLTVL.

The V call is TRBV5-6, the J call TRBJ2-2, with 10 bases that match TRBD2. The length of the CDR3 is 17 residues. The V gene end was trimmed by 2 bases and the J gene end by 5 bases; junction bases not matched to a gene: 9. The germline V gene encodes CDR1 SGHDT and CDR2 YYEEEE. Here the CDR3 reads CASSLTVTSGATGELFF. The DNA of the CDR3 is TGTGCCAGCAGCTTAACTGTAACTAGCGGGGCTACCGGGGAGCTGTTTTTT.

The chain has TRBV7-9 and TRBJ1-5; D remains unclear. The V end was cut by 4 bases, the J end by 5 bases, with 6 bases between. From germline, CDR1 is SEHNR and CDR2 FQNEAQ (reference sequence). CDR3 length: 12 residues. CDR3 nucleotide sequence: TGTGCCAGCAGCTGGCCCGATCAGCCCCAGCATTTT. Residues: CASSWPDQPQHF.

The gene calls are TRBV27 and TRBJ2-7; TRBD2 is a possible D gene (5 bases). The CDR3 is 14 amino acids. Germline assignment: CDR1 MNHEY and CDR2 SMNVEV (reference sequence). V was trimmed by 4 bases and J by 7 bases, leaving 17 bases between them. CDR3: CASSSGHARAEQYF. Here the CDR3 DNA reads TGTGCCAGCAGTTCGGGCCACGCGAGGGCGGAGCAGTACTTC.

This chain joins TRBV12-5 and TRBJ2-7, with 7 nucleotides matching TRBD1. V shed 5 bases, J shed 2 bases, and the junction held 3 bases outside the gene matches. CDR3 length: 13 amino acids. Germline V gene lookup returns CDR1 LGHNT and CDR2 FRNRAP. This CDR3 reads CASGRDRAYEQYF. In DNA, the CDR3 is TGTGCTAGTGGTAGGGACAGAGCCTACGAGCAGTACTTC.

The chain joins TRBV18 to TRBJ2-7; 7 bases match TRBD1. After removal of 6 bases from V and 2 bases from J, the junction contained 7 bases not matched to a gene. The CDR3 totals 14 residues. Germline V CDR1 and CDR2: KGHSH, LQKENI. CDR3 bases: TGTGCCAGCTCCTCCAGGGGGAAAACCTACGAGCAGTACTTC. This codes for CASSSRGKTYEQYF.

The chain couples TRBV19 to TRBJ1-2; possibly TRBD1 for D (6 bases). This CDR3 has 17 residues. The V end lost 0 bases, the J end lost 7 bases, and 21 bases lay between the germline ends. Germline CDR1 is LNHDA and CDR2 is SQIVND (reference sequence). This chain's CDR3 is CASSIDGGPLGAVGYTF. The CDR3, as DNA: TGTGCCAGTAGTATAGACGGAGGCCCCTTGGGGGCAGTTGGCTACACCTTC.

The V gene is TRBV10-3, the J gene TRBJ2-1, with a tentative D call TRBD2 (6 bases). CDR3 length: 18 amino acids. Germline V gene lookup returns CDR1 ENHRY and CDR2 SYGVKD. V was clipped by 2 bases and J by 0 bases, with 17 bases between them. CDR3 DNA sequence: TGTGCCATCAGTGAGGTCGCGGGGCTAGGGAGCTCCTACAATGAGCAGTTCTTC. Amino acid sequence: CAISEVAGLGSSYNEQFF.

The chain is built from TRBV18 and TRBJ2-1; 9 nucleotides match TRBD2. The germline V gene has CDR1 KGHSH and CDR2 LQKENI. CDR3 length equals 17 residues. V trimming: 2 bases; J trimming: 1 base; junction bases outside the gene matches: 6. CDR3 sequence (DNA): TGTGCCAGCTCACCATCCCAGCGGGGGGTATCCTACAATGAGCAGTTCTTC. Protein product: CASSPSQRGVSYNEQFF. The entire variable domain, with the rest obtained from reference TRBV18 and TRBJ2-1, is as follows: NAGVMQNPRHLVRRRGQEARLRCSPMKGHSHVYWYRQLPEEGLKFMVYLQKENIIDESGMPKERFSAEFPKEGPSILRIQQVVRGDSAAYFCASSPSQRGVSYNEQFFGPGTRLTVL.

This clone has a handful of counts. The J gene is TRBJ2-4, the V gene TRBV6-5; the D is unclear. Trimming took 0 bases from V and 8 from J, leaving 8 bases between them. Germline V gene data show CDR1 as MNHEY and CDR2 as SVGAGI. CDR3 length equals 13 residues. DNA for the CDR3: TGTGCCAGCAGTTACTCCCCGTTTGACATTCAGTACTTC. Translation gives CASSYSPFDIQYF.

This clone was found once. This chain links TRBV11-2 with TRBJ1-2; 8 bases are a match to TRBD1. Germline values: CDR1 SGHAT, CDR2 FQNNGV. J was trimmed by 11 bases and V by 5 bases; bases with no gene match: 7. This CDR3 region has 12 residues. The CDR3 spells CASSPRQGWYTF. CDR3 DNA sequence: TGTGCCAGCAGCCCGCGACAGGGGTGGTACACCTTC. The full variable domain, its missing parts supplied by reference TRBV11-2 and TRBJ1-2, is EAGVAQSPRYKIIEKRQSVAFWCNPISGHATLYWYQQILGQGPKLLIQFQNNGVVDDSQLPKDRFSAERLKGVDSTLKIQPAKLEDSAVYLCASSPRQGWYTFGSGTRLTVV.

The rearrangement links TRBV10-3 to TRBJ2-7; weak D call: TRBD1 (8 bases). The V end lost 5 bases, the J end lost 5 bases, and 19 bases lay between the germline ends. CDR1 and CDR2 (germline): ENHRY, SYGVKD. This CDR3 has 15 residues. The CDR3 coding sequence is TGTGCCATCAGTCGAACAGGGGGGGACTTCCACGAGCAGTACTTC. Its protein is CAISRTGGDFHEQYF.